One sample yielded the 23 T cell receptor beta chains listed below, sequenced in a study of shared clonotypes between healthy human individuals (dated by TCRdb to the early 2020s). Library prep was done by the immunoSEQ multiplex PCR assay. Sourced from immuneACCESS, this table was stored by TCRdb with only in-frame sequences that have V and J called. A share of the clones is absent; for the studies checked, an unresolved V gene accounts for under half, and the remainder has no known explanation. The sample records 800,000 to 1,200,000 clones, around 78% of which are singletons. Together, the top ten hold about 0.52% of the sample. The sequencing input was memory CD4+ T cells from PBMCs. The sample's cell subset or site, from its label and the paper: CD45RA-negative fraction. All receptors come from a man between 18 and 35 years old in good health. Some clones in this sample may be carry-over from other donors' samples.

As for this clone: A far more abundant clone sits one base away, making this likely a read error. This chain uses TRBV2 with TRBJ2-2; D remains unclear. Trimming pared 3 bases from V and 6 bases from J, leaving 5 bases between. The CDR3 runs 12 residues. Germline lookup yields CDR1 SNHLY and CDR2 FYNNEI. CDR3 sequence reads: CASSEVSGELFF. Here the CDR3 DNA reads TGTGCCAGCAGTGAGGTTTCCGGGGAGCTGTTTTTT.

This clone was counted once. The CDR3 DNA reads as TGTGCCACCAGCAGAGACACCCCTCGGACTAGCGGAGATACGCAGTATTTT. Protein product: CATSRDTPRTSGDTQYF. The chain recombines TRBV15 with TRBJ2-3; 10 nucleotides match TRBD2. The V gene's germline CDR1 is LNHNV and CDR2 YYDKDF (reference sequence). Trimming took 0 bases from V and 5 from J; bases not matched to a gene: 8. This CDR3 spans 17 amino acids.

The chain combines TRBV5-8 with TRBJ2-3; 10 positions match TRBD2. This CDR3 has 16 residues. Germline CDR1 reads SGHTS; CDR2 reads YDEGEE. The V and J ends lost 4 bases and 4 bases, in that order; junction bases with no gene match: 9. The CDR3 loop reads CASSDSGTSVPDTQYF. The CDR3 DNA reads TGTGCCAGCAGCGATTCCGGGACTAGCGTTCCAGATACGCAGTATTTT.

There are a few counts of this clone. J is TRBJ2-1 and V is TRBV7-3; D uncertain. Deletions cut 4 bases from V and 15 bases from J, with 19 bases between. Germline CDR1 and CDR2: SGHTA and FQGTGA. The CDR3 contains 13 residues. The CDR3 DNA reads TGTGCCAGCAGCTCAAGACCCGATTCTTATCCGTTCTTC. Its translation: CASSSRPDSYPFF.

The chain uses TRBV19 and TRBJ2-1, with D possibly being TRBD1 (6 bases). Germline V gene sequence: CDR1 LNHDA, CDR2 SQIVND (reference sequence). The CDR3 sequence is 19 residues long. V was pared by 5 bases and J by 6 bases, with 29 bases between. This CDR3 is CASSRLRYREFGVRNEQFF. CDR3 coding DNA: TGTGCCAGTAGTCGTCTAAGGTACAGGGAGTTCGGGGTCCGCAATGAGCAGTTCTTC.

This chain joins TRBV9 and TRBJ2-1; 13 bases map to TRBD2. Per the germline V gene, CDR1 is SGDLS and CDR2 is YYNGEE. The V segment lost 3 bases and the J segment 8 bases; nucleotides outside the gene matches: 2. CDR3 size: 14 residues. The CDR3 DNA sequence: TGTGCCAGCAGCGGGACTAGCGGGAGTGATGAGCAGTTCTTC. It translates to CASSGTSGSDEQFF.

The gene calls are TRBV10-1 and TRBJ1-1, with D perhaps TRBD1 (6 bases). The CDR3 runs to 16 residues. V dropped 6 bases and J dropped 0 bases, with 17 bases sitting between them. From germline, CDR1 is WNHNN and CDR2 SYGVQD (reference sequence). The CDR3 region has the DNA TGCGCCAGCAGCGGCGGACAGTTTTTCATGAACACTGAAGCTTTCTTT. Amino acids: CASSGGQFFMNTEAFF.

This chain links TRBV27 with TRBJ2-6; no clear D. The CDR3 runs 17 residues. Trimming pared 1 base from V and 0 bases from J, leaving 10 bases between. Germline lookup yields CDR1 MNHEY and CDR2 SMNVEV (reference sequence). CDR3 nucleotide sequence: TGTGCCAGCAGTTTATGGCAGCCAGTCTCTGGGGCCAACGTCCTGACTTTC. Protein product: CASSLWQPVSGANVLTF.

This chain connects TRBV5-1 to TRBJ2-4; no definite D call. Germline lookup yields CDR1 SGHRS and CDR2 YFSETQ. The CDR3 loop spans 14 amino acids. The V and J ends lost 1 base and 5 bases respectively, with 10 bases between them. CDR3 sequence: CASSLWGRENIQYF. CDR3 DNA sequence: TGCGCCAGCAGCTTGTGGGGTCGGGAAAACATTCAGTACTTC. The full variable domain, its missing parts supplied by reference TRBV5-1 and TRBJ2-4, is KAGVTQTPRYLIKTRGQQVTLSCSPISGHRSVSWYQQTPGQGLQFLFEYFSETQRNKGNFPGRFSGRQFSNSRSEMNVSTLELGDSALYLCASSLWGRENIQYFGAGTRLSVL.

This clone was seen only a few times. CDR3 amino acids: CASSRANEKLFF. CDR3 nucleotide sequence: TGTGCCAGCAGTCGGGCTAATGAAAAACTGTTTTTT. V and J are TRBV9 and TRBJ1-4; D is unresolved. This CDR3 region has 12 residues. Germline loops: CDR1 SGDLS, CDR2 YYNGEE. V gave up 5 bases and J gave up 3 bases, with 5 bases separating them.

The V gene is TRBV20-1, the J gene TRBJ1-1; D is uncertain. CDR3 length: 11 amino acids. Germline CDR1 and CDR2: DFQATT and SNEGSKA (reference sequence). The CDR3 region is CSPRQDPEAFF. The DNA of the CDR3 is TGCAGCCCTCGCCAGGATCCTGAAGCTTTCTTT.

J is TRBJ2-1 and V is TRBV9, with 11 bases that match TRBD2. Per the germline V gene, CDR1 is SGDLS and CDR2 is YYNGEE. The ends lost 3 bases at V and 5 bases at J; junction bases unmatched: 4. This CDR3 has 15 residues. The CDR3: CASSAGLADNNEQFF. Here the CDR3 DNA reads TGTGCCAGCAGCGCGGGACTAGCGGACAACAATGAGCAGTTCTTC.

This clone was detected once. This rearrangement joins TRBV6-7 to TRBJ2-7; no clear D. TRBV6-7 is an open reading frame, and its role is uncertain. This CDR3 is built from 16 residues. Trimming took 4 bases from V and 2 from J, leaving 18 bases between them. The CDR3 sequence: CASSFPFRQEPYEQYF. The CDR3 DNA reads TGTGCCAGCAGTTTCCCCTTCCGGCAGGAGCCCTACGAGCAGTACTTC.

The chain carries TRBV29-1 and TRBJ1-4; D is uncertain. This CDR3 region has 13 residues. V was pared by 7 bases and J by 3 bases, with 12 bases between. The germline CDR1 and CDR2 sequences are SQVTM and ANQGSEA. CDR3 DNA: TGCAGCGCCCATGGGGTAGCTAATGAAAAACTGTTTTTT. Protein: CSAHGVANEKLFF.

This chain links TRBV5-5 with TRBJ2-6, with 9 bases lining up with TRBD1. The junction had 11 bases not matched to a gene; V was cut back by 4 bases and J by 0 bases. This CDR3 is built from 19 residues. From germline, CDR1 is SGHKS and CDR2 YYEKEE (reference sequence). CDR3: CASSPRSTGGLSGANVLTF. The CDR3 DNA is TGTGCCAGCAGCCCCCGAAGTACAGGGGGCCTCTCTGGGGCCAACGTCCTGACTTTC.

The chain combines TRBV11-2 with TRBJ1-1; D uncertain. This CDR3 is 13 amino acids long. The germline CDR1 and CDR2 sequences are SGHAT and FQNNGV. V was cut by 5 bases and J by 11 bases, with 18 bases left in between. CDR3 amino acids: CASSPDVGAGAFF. The CDR3 nucleotides read TGTGCCAGCAGCCCAGATGTAGGAGCTGGGGCTTTCTTT.

This clone was counted between two and nine times. The rearrangement joins TRBV4-1 to TRBJ2-7; 10 bases match TRBD1. CDR1 is MGHRA and CDR2 is YSYEKL in the germline V gene. With 1 base clipped from V and 4 bases from J, the junction kept 4 bases outside the gene matches. The CDR3 is made up of 15 amino acids. This CDR3 reads CASSQAGQGIYEQYF. The CDR3 DNA reads as TGCGCCAGCAGCCAAGCGGGACAGGGGATATACGAGCAGTACTTC.

This clone was counted only a few times. The sample contains more than one DNA sequence encoding this CDR3. The CDR3 coding sequence is TGTGCCAGTAGTATTCGGGCCAACGTCCTGACTTTC. Its translation: CASSIRANVLTF. This chain uses TRBV19 with TRBJ2-6; D call uncertain. The CDR3 contains 12 residues. In germline, CDR1 is LNHDA, CDR2 SQIVND (reference sequence). V was pared by 3 bases and J by 5 bases, with 2 bases between. Looking up the rest from reference TRBV19 and TRBJ2-6 gives the full variable domain: DGGITQSPKYLFRKEGQNVTLSCEQNLNHDAMYWYRQDPGQGLRLIYYSQIVNDFQKGDIAEGYSVSREKKESFPLTVTSAQKNPTAFYLCASSIRANVLTFGAGSRLTVL.

This rearrangement joins TRBV5-1 to TRBJ1-3, with TRBD1 as a possible D gene (5 bases). Trimming cost V 0 bases and J 4 bases, with 11 bases left between them. Germline loops: CDR1 SGHRS, CDR2 YFSETQ. The CDR3 covers 15 residues. The CDR3 DNA sequence: TGCGCCAGCAGCTTGGATGGGGGAACCGGAAACACCATATATTTT. It encodes CASSLDGGTGNTIYF.

V usage is TRBV5-4 and J usage is TRBJ1-5; D is unclear. CDR1 and CDR2 (germline): SGHNT, YYREEE (reference sequence). The CDR3 loop spans 14 amino acids. V dropped 0 bases and J dropped 1 base, with 5 bases sitting between them. This CDR3 reads CASSLGWSNQPQHF. The CDR3 DNA is TGTGCCAGCAGCTTGGGGTGGAGCAATCAGCCCCAGCATTTT.

The V and J genes are TRBV7-2 and TRBJ2-1; D uncertain. The V end was cut by 3 bases, the J end by 0 bases, with 15 bases between. Germline V gene lookup returns CDR1 SGHTA and CDR2 FQGNSA. The CDR3 sequence is 17 residues long. The CDR3 protein is CASSFSSAFSSYNEQFF. Written as DNA, the CDR3 is TGTGCCAGCAGCTTCTCCTCGGCCTTCAGCTCCTACAATGAGCAGTTCTTC.

Notes on this clone: This sample includes further DNA sequences coding for the same CDR3. The CDR3 DNA reads TGTGCCAGCAGTTCAACTAGCGGGAGCACAGATACGCAGTATTTT. Its protein product is CASSSTSGSTDTQYF. V gene TRBV11-2 combines with J gene TRBJ2-3; TRBD2 aligns across 9 bases. The V gene end was trimmed by 6 bases and the J gene end by 0 bases; junction bases not matched to a gene: 4. The CDR3 has 15 residues. Per germline, CDR1 SGHAT and CDR2 FQNNGV.

The gene calls are TRBV2 and TRBJ1-3; D might be TRBD1 (5 bases). Trimming removed 4 bases from V and 3 bases from J, with 10 bases in between. Germline CDR1 reads SNHLY; CDR2 reads FYNNEI. The CDR3 has 14 amino acids. The CDR3 reads CASSAEGVGNTIYF. CDR3 coding DNA: TGTGCCAGCAGTGCCGAAGGGGTTGGAAACACCATATATTTT.